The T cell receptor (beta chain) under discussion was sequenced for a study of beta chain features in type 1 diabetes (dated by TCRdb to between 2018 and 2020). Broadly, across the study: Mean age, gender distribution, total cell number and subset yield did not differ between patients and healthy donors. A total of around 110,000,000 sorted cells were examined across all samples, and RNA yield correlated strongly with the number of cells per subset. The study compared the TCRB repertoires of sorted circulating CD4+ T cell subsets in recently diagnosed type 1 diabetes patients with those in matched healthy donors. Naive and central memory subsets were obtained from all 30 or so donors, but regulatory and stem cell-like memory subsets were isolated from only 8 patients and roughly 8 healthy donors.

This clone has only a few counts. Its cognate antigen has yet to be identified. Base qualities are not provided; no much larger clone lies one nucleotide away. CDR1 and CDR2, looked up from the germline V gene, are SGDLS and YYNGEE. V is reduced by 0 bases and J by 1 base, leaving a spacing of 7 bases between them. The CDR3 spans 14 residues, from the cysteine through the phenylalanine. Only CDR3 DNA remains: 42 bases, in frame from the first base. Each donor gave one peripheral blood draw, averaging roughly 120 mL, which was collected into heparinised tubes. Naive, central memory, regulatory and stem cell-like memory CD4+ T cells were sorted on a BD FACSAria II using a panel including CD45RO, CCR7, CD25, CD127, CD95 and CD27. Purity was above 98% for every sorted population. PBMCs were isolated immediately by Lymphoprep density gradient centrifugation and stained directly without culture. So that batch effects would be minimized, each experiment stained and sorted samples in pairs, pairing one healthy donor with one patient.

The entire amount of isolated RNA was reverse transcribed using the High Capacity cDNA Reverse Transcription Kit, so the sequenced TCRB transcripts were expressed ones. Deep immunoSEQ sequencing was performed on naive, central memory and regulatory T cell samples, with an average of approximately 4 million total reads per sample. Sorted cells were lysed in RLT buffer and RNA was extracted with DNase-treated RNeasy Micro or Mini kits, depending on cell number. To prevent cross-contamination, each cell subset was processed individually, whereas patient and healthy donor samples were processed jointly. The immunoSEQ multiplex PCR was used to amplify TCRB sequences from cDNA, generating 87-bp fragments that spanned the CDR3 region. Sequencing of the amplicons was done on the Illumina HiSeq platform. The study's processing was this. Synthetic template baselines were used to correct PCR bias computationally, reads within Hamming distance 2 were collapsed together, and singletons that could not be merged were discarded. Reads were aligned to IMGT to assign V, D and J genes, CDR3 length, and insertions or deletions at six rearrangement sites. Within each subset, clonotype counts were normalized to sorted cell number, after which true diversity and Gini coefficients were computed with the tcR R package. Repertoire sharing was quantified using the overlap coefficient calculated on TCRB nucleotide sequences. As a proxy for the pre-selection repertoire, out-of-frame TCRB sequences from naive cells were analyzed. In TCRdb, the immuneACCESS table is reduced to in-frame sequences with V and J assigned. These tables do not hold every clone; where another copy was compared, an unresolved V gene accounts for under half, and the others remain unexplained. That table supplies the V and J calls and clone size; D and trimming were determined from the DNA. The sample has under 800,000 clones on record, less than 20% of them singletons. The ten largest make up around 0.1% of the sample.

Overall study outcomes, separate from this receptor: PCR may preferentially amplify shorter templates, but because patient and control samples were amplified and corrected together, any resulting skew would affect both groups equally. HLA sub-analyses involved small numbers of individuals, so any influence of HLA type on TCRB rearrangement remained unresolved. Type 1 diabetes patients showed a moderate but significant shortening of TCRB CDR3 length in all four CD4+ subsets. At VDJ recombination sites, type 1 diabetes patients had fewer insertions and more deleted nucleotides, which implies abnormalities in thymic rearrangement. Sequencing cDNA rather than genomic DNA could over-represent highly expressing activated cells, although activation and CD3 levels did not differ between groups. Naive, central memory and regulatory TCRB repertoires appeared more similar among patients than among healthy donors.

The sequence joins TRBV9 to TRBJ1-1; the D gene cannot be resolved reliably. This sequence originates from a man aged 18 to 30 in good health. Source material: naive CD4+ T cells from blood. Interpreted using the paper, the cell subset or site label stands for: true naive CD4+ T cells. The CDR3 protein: CASSVASANTEAFF. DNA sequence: TGTGCCAGCAGCGTAGCTTCGGCGAACACTGAAGCTTTCTTT.